This TCR beta chain derives from a study of vaccination and CD4 T cells after COVID-19. Sequencing of DNA taken from cultured CD4+ T cells relied on the Oncomine TCR Beta short-read assay. Genomic DNA from cultured CD4+ T cells was extracted. Via MiXCR, TCRdb re-called the PCR reads, giving one row per CDR3 protein. The sample yields 12,000 or so distinct CDR3 sequences, 37% seen once. A word on this clonotype: Antigen unknown.

V lost 5 bases and J 1 base, leaving 8 bases between the germline ends. The CDR3 extends over 13 amino acids. The germline CDR1 and CDR2 sequences are LNHDA and SQIVND (reference sequence). Treatment reported: approximately nine-day PBMC culture with coronavirus spike peptide pools or control peptides (ViraFEST assay). From the unexposed donor, CD4+ T cells were collected ahead of the COVID-19 pandemic (2011-2018). This sequence was found in a human donor in good health. The chain employs TRBV19 and TRBJ1-1, with D uncertain. Source material: CD4+ T cells from blood, cultured in vitro. This CDR3 is CASSFRKNTEAFF. For the CDR3, the DNA is TGTGCCAGTAGTTTCAGAAAGAACACTGAAGCTTTCTTT.